A selection of T cell receptor beta chains follows, all from one sample in a study of blood T cell repertoires in COVID-19. The protocol was immunoSEQ multiplex PCR, while the TCRdb copy is restricted to in-frame clones and leaves out a portion. The repertoire holds fewer than 85,000 clones, around 88% seen once, with approximately 5.1% in the top ten. Sample: peripheral blood. Receptors originate from a man between 60 and 75 years old with acute or convalescent COVID-19. Both conserved end residues are part of each CDR3.

v_call: TRBV6-2/TRBV6-3
j_call: TRBJ1-5
cdr3_aa: CASSSGGRQGAQHF

v_call: TRBV19
j_call: TRBJ1-1
cdr3_aa: CASRSPQGWTEAFF

v_call: TRBV3-1/TRBV3-2
j_call: TRBJ1-1
cdr3_aa: CASSQVRGTEAFF

v_call: TRBV19
j_call: TRBJ1-6
cdr3_aa: CASSPLDSSYNSPLHF

v_call: TRBV4-3
j_call: TRBJ2-7
cdr3_aa: CASSQEVGRAGLYEQYF

v_call: TRBV10-3
j_call: TRBJ1-1
cdr3_aa: CAINTRTGNTEAFF

v_call: TRBV19
j_call: TRBJ1-2
cdr3_aa: CASSIIQGQTYNYGYTF

v_call: TRBV5-6
j_call: TRBJ1-1
cdr3_aa: CASSLERDRGPIGAFF

v_call: TRBV27
j_call: TRBJ1-2
cdr3_aa: CASSPGTGGKSAYGYTF

v_call: TRBV6-4
j_call: TRBJ1-1
cdr3_aa: CASSVEGGQGEAFF

v_call: TRBV20-1
j_call: TRBJ2-7
cdr3_aa: CSASRGWEQYF

v_call: TRBV18
j_call: TRBJ1-1
cdr3_aa: CASSYQSRRVEAFF

v_call: TRBV27
j_call: TRBJ2-6
cdr3_aa: CATQSLAVASSGANVLTF

v_call: TRBV30
j_call: TRBJ2-5
cdr3_aa: CAWSVLSAPGTQYF

v_call: TRBV14
j_call: TRBJ1-6
cdr3_aa: CASSHTGQSPLHF

v_call: TRBV5-4
j_call: TRBJ1-1
cdr3_aa: CASSPRVGNTEAFF

v_call: TRBV11-2
j_call: TRBJ2-1
cdr3_aa: CASSLMERGGYEQFF

v_call: TRBV7-9
j_call: TRBJ2-7
cdr3_aa: CASSSPPTTGGGYEQYF

v_call: TRBV2
j_call: TRBJ2-1
cdr3_aa: CASSALAGEYNEQFF

v_call: TRBV18
j_call: TRBJ1-4
cdr3_aa: CASSPDGQGSTNEKLFF

v_call: TRBV6-5
j_call: TRBJ2-1
cdr3_aa: CASSRRSSTYNEQFF

v_call: TRBV19
j_call: TRBJ1-2
cdr3_aa: CASSTGQGLGYTF

v_call: TRBV18
j_call: TRBJ2-7
cdr3_aa: CASSRLDEQYF

v_call: TRBV6-2/TRBV6-3
j_call: TRBJ2-3
cdr3_aa: CASSLTSGGATDTQYF

v_call: TRBV27
j_call: TRBJ2-5
cdr3_aa: CASTPTWGGETQYF

v_call: TRBV30
j_call: TRBJ1-4
cdr3_aa: CAWSVPGATNEKLFF

v_call: TRBV5-1
j_call: TRBJ1-2
cdr3_aa: CASSFGQIPGRGYTF

v_call: TRBV9
j_call: TRBJ2-2
cdr3_aa: CASRSLSSSGELFF

v_call: TRBV7-2
j_call: TRBJ1-2
cdr3_aa: CASSLATTEDYGYTF

v_call: TRBV6-2/TRBV6-3
j_call: TRBJ1-1
cdr3_aa: CASSLTTRTEAFF

v_call: TRBV6-5
j_call: TRBJ1-6
cdr3_aa: CASQIGGARNSPLHF

v_call: TRBV7-9
j_call: TRBJ1-4
cdr3_aa: CASSSNRASNEKLFF

v_call: TRBV7-7
j_call: TRBJ1-3
cdr3_aa: CASSLGTGTGNTIYF

v_call: TRBV7-2
j_call: TRBJ1-5
cdr3_aa: CASSSTGFNQPQHF

v_call: TRBV6-2/TRBV6-3
j_call: TRBJ2-3
cdr3_aa: CASSPGQNTQYF

v_call: TRBV29-1
j_call: TRBJ2-1
cdr3_aa: CSVDGDSSYNEQFF

v_call: TRBV2
j_call: TRBJ2-7
cdr3_aa: CASSSTGEGQYF

v_call: TRBV30
j_call: TRBJ1-3
cdr3_aa: CAWIAGRSGNTIYF

v_call: TRBV30
j_call: TRBJ2-7
cdr3_aa: CAWSVSTGDDEQYF

v_call: TRBV30
j_call: TRBJ1-2
cdr3_aa: CAWASEGASPSGGYTF

v_call: TRBV10-2
j_call: TRBJ2-5
cdr3_aa: CASRRAEHQETQYF

v_call: TRBV6-2/TRBV6-3
j_call: TRBJ1-2
cdr3_aa: CASSYQAGGPYGYTF

v_call: TRBV28
j_call: TRBJ2-1
cdr3_aa: CASSSLSGGAYNEQFF

v_call: TRBV2
j_call: TRBJ2-7
cdr3_aa: CASSEAPPWASGGDYEQYF

v_call: TRBV3-1/TRBV3-2
j_call: TRBJ1-2
cdr3_aa: CASSQDPTAGQRFYGYTF

v_call: TRBV27
j_call: TRBJ1-6
cdr3_aa: CASSLGTVNSPLHF

v_call: TRBV3-1/TRBV3-2
j_call: TRBJ2-1
cdr3_aa: CVSSSLAGGSSYNEQFF